This T cell receptor (beta chain) came from a study of Ad26.COV2.S vaccination and SARS-CoV-2 variants. Overall study context: This donor came from the COV1001 trial of Ad26.COV2.S. General study points: Breadth measured for non-spike TCRs was similar across vaccine and placebo recipients. The study found higher spike-specific TCR breadth in vaccine than placebo recipients.

This CDR3 comprises 14 residues. V dropped 4 bases and J dropped 6; count of bases not matched to a gene: 4. Germline V gene lookup returns CDR1 KGHDR and CDR2 SFDVKD. This sample's treatment: about 20 received Ad26.COV2.S at low or high dose, single or two shots; several received placebo; per-sample allocation not given. Specimen acquisition occurred on day 63 following the initial vaccine or placebo injection. Built on an Ad26 vector, the vaccine expressed Wuhan-strain SARS-CoV-2 spike. Details on this clone: Its antigen is as yet unknown.

Assay: immunoSEQ multiplex PCR; the TCRdb copy retains only in-frame clones and omits some. Found here are roughly 300,000 clones, around 90% of them singletons; the top ten hold 6.4%. The specimen comprised peripheral blood, sampled in a trial of Ad26.COV2.S vaccine versus placebo. This clonotype was sampled from a person between 18 and 65 years old who received the Ad26.COV2.S COVID-19 vaccine or a placebo. The V and J genes are TRBV24-1 and TRBJ2-1; 8 bases align to TRBD1. CDR3 sequence (DNA): TGTGCCACCAGTGACGCCACAGGGGGCAATGAGCAGTTCTTC. Amino acids: CATSDATGGNEQFF.